Sequencing of this TCR beta chain was carried out in a study of shared clonotypes between healthy human individuals. Study-level information: The plates for each donor numbered three CD4 naive, three CD4 memory, two CD8 naive and one CD8 memory.

CD45RO negativity and positive selection for CCR7 defined naive CD8 cells, a population that excluded terminally differentiated effector memory CD45RA+ cells. On this clone itself: What it recognizes is unknown.

Assay runs were performed at deep level. Generated by immunoSEQ multiplex PCR, the TCRdb table keeps only in-frame clones and is missing some. The repertoire includes about 2.2 million clones, around 95% of them detected once, and 1.5% to 2% sits in the top ten. The CDR3 spans 15 residues. CDR1 and CDR2 (germline): SGHRS, YFSETQ. Trimming shortened V by 0 bases and J by 3 bases, and 12 bases separated the two germline ends. Study-wide results and caveats: The generation probabilities recorded for non-shared clonotypes fell below those of clonotypes shared by all four donors.

The source is a man aged 18 to 29 in good health. Some clones in this sample may be carry-over from other donors' samples. Sequences were obtained from naive CD8+ T cells from PBMCs. The V call is TRBV5-1, the J call TRBJ1-1; a possible D gene is TRBD1 (6 bases). The CDR3 nucleotides are TGCGCCAGCAGCTTGGAGCAGGGGTTTGACACTGAAGCTTTCTTT. Its translation: CASSLEQGFDTEAFF.